The sequence of this TCR beta chain was determined in a study of T cell responses to AZD1222 COVID-19 vaccine. Study-wide findings and caveats: Close to half of all spike-specific TCRs reportedly target regions of the variants that are unmutated.

The CDR3 runs to 16 residues. Trimming removed 3 bases from V and 2 bases from J; junction bases left unmatched: 6. Per the germline V gene, CDR1 is LNHDA and CDR2 is SQIVND (reference sequence). On this clone itself: Its target is unknown.

TCRdb's copy holds only in-frame clones and misses some; the assay was immunoSEQ multiplex PCR. The profile covers about 160,000 clones, with approximately 94% appearing a single time and roughly 5.5% taken by the ten largest. The specimen was peripheral blood, collected 28 days after the second AZD1222 dose. The chain couples TRBV19 to TRBJ2-2; TRBD2 aligns across 7 bases. The clonotype was recovered from an adult who received the AZD1222 COVID-19 vaccine. CDR3 sequence (DNA): TGTGCCAGTAGTATGTCTAGCGGCCTTAACACCGGGGAGCTGTTTTTT. It codes for CASSMSSGLNTGELFF. The full variable domain, rest sourced from reference TRBV19 and TRBJ2-2, is DGGITQSPKYLFRKEGQNVTLSCEQNLNHDAMYWYRQDPGQGLRLIYYSQIVNDFQKGDIAEGYSVSREKKESFPLTVTSAQKNPTAFYLCASSMSSGLNTGELFFGEGSRLTVL.